One sample yielded the 27 T cell receptor beta chains listed below, sequenced in a study of OX40 agonist ivuxolimab in advanced cancers. Method: immunoSEQ multiplex PCR; TCRdb's copy keeps in-frame clones and lacks some. The table has some 60,000 clones, roughly nine tenths seen once. The source material was CD4+ or CD8+ T cells sorted from blood, sampled in a trial of the OX40 agonist ivuxolimab. These TCRs come from an adult with an advanced solid tumor such as melanoma, head and neck, liver or kidney cancer.

The chain links TRBV7-9 to TRBJ2-1; D uncertain. V lost 3 bases, J lost 8 bases, and 8 bases lay in between. The CDR3 spans 12 residues. Germline V gives CDR1 SEHNR, CDR2 FQNEAQ (reference sequence). The CDR3 loop is CASSFGWDEQFF. Written as DNA, the CDR3 is TGTGCCAGCAGCTTCGGATGGGATGAGCAGTTCTTC.

This clone was observed a handful of times. This chain links TRBV5-5 with TRBJ2-7, with 13 nucleotides matching TRBD2. CDR3 length equals 15 residues. Germline CDR1 and CDR2: SGHKS and YYEKEE (reference sequence). V shed 4 bases, J shed 4 bases, and the junction held 5 bases outside the gene matches. For the CDR3, the DNA is TGTGCCAGCAGCGTACTAGCGGGAGGGCTGTACGAGCAGTACTTC. Amino acid sequence: CASSVLAGGLYEQYF.

The chain joins TRBV9 to TRBJ2-1, with 15 bases matching TRBD2. CDR1 and CDR2 from the germline V gene are SGDLS and YYNGEE. There are 16 residues in the CDR3. Trimming removed 5 bases from V and 9 bases from J; junction bases left unmatched: 9. The CDR3 is CASREGLAGGPGEQFF. In DNA, the CDR3 is TGTGCCAGCAGAGAAGGACTAGCGGGAGGGCCGGGTGAGCAGTTCTTC.

The genes are TRBV28 and TRBJ2-5; D is uncertain. Germline V CDR1 and CDR2: MDHEN, SYDVKM. The CDR3 runs to 15 residues. Trimming left V 7 bases short and J 5 bases short, with 20 bases between. The CDR3 DNA sequence: TGTGCCAGCACCCCCCCGGGCACGCCCTTGGAGACCCAGTACTTC. This translates into CASTPPGTPLETQYF.

This chain joins TRBV4-1 and TRBJ1-3; 7 positions agree with TRBD1. CDR1 is MGHRA and CDR2 is YSYEKL in the germline V gene. J was trimmed by 3 bases and V by 0 bases; bases with no gene match: 5. The CDR3 sequence is 16 residues long. This CDR3 is CASSQERGLGGNTIYF. CDR3 sequence (DNA): TGCGCCAGCAGCCAAGAAAGGGGGCTAGGTGGAAACACCATATATTTT.

The genes are TRBV4-2 and TRBJ2-7; 11 bases match TRBD2. The CDR3 runs 16 residues. CDR1 is LGHNA and CDR2 is YNFKEQ in the germline V gene. V dropped 4 bases and J dropped 2; count of bases not matched to a gene: 7. In DNA, the CDR3 is TGTGCCAGCAGCCTATACGGGACTAGCGGTACCTACGAGCAGTACTTC. Protein: CASSLYGTSGTYEQYF.

This chain links TRBV7-6 with TRBJ1-2; D perhaps matches TRBD1 (6 bases). In germline, CDR1 is SGHVS, CDR2 FNYEAQ. Trimming took off 2 bases at V and 7 bases at J, with 8 bases between the two ends. The CDR3 length is 12 residues. The CDR3: CASSLSTGGYTF. Written as DNA, the CDR3 is TGTGCCAGCAGCTTATCGACAGGTGGCTACACCTTC.

This chain connects TRBV10-2 to TRBJ2-3; D perhaps matches TRBD2 (5 bases). Deletions cut 7 bases from V and 3 bases from J, with 8 bases between. The CDR3 sequence is 12 residues long. The V gene's germline CDR1 is WSHSY and CDR2 SAAADI. Here the CDR3 reads CASKDFTDTQYF. CDR3 nucleotides: TGCGCCAGCAAGGACTTTACAGATACGCAGTATTTT.

The chain recombines TRBV5-8 with TRBJ1-5, with a weak D call TRBD1 (5 bases). The CDR3 is made up of 13 amino acids. The V end was cut by 4 bases, the J end by 11 bases, with 16 bases between. Germline V gene data show CDR1 as SGHTS and CDR2 as YDEGEE. The CDR3, as DNA: TGTGCCAGCAGCCGACAGATCGGTTTAGCCCAGCATTTT. This sequence encodes CASSRQIGLAQHF.

The J gene is TRBJ2-7, the V gene TRBV18; D not resolved. V lost 3 bases to trimming and J lost 6 bases, with 15 bases between them. Germline V gene lookup returns CDR1 KGHSH and CDR2 LQKENI. The CDR3 runs to 14 residues. CDR3 amino acids: CASSPNYGRVEQYF. The CDR3 DNA sequence: TGTGCCAGCTCACCCAATTACGGAAGGGTCGAGCAGTACTTC.

This clone was found once. V gene TRBV10-3 combines with J gene TRBJ2-3, with D perhaps matching TRBD1 (6 bases). This CDR3 is built from 14 residues. V shed 10 bases and J shed 0 bases, with 14 bases lying between them. CDR1 and CDR2 (germline): ENHRY, SYGVKD. The CDR3: CATTGEPSTDTQYF. The CDR3 DNA reads as TGTGCCACGACAGGAGAACCTAGCACAGATACGCAGTATTTT.

This sequence joins TRBV4-1 and TRBJ2-7; D unresolved. The CDR3 totals 13 residues. Germline-derived CDR1 and CDR2 are MGHRA and YSYEKL. Trimming stripped 0 bases from V and 3 bases from J, with 6 bases between. This CDR3 is CASSQDIGYEQYF. CDR3 nucleotide sequence: TGCGCCAGCAGCCAAGATATAGGCTACGAGCAGTACTTC.

V gene TRBV18 combines with J gene TRBJ2-5; D not resolved. The CDR3 length is 13 residues. V shed 1 base and J shed 5 bases, with 8 bases lying between them. Germline CDR1 is KGHSH and CDR2 is LQKENI. CDR3 protein: CASSPRVGETQYF. Here the CDR3 DNA reads TGTGCCAGCTCACCACGCGTAGGTGAGACCCAGTACTTC.

The rearrangement uses TRBV7-8 and TRBJ2-5, with TRBD2 matching 7 bases. The J call may be incorrect, as the DNA end agrees better with TRBJ2-7. The CDR3 loop spans 16 amino acids. Germline V gene data show CDR1 as SGHVS and CDR2 as FQNEAQ. This CDR3 reads CASSYHLSGATYEQYF. CDR3 DNA sequence: TGTGCCAGCAGCTACCACTTAAGCGGGGCCACTTACGAGCAGTACTTC.

This clone was recorded once. The chain joins TRBV5-5 to TRBJ1-2, with TRBD1 as a possible D gene (6 bases). Germline assignment: CDR1 SGHKS and CDR2 YYEKEE (reference sequence). The length of the CDR3 is 14 residues. V was trimmed by 5 bases and J by 7 bases, leaving 18 bases between them. This CDR3 is CASRTINGGRGYTF. In DNA form, the CDR3 reads TGTGCCAGCAGAACCATCAATGGGGGCCGTGGCTACACCTTC.

The genes are TRBV5-6 and TRBJ2-1, with 8 nucleotides matching TRBD1. V was pared by 4 bases and J by 6 bases, with 15 bases of the junction left unmatched. The CDR3 consists of 17 residues. Germline CDR1 SGHDT, CDR2 YYEEEE. As DNA, the CDR3 is TGTGCCAGCAGCCCAGTTCGACAGGGGTCCTACGGCAATGAGCAGTTCTTC. It codes for CASSPVRQGSYGNEQFF.

This clone was seen just once. The gene calls are TRBV10-3 and TRBJ1-1, with 7 bases lining up with TRBD1. CDR3 length equals 14 residues. Germline V lookup: CDR1 ENHRY, CDR2 SYGVKD. J was trimmed by 1 base and V by 4 bases; bases with no gene match: 3. CDR3 region: CAISATGENTEAFF. As DNA, the CDR3 is TGTGCCATCAGTGCTACAGGGGAGAACACTGAAGCTTTCTTT.

This clone has a count of ten or more. CDR3 coding DNA: TGTGCCAGCAGCGCCGTGGCGGGACCAGGACACACCGGGGAGCTGTTTTTT. Its translation is CASSAVAGPGHTGELFF. V and J are TRBV7-9 and TRBJ2-2; a possible D gene is TRBD2 (6 bases). The CDR3 sequence is 17 residues long. The germline V gene has CDR1 SEHNR and CDR2 FQNEAQ (reference sequence). V lost 5 bases to trimming and J lost 3 bases, with 19 bases between them.

This clone appeared a few times. Relative to the germline gene, one junction end is altered; a read error may explain this. V and J are TRBV5-1 and TRBJ2-7, with TRBD2 matching over 8 bases. Germline loops: CDR1 SGHRS, CDR2 YFSETQ. The CDR3 covers 11 residues. CDR3 sequence reads: CASREGFGWHF. The CDR3 DNA follows: TGCGCCAGCCGGGAGGGGTTTGGTTGGCACTTC.

The chain has TRBV7-2 and TRBJ1-4; possible D gene TRBD1, 6 bases. This CDR3 is built from 14 residues. Trimming cost V 3 bases and J 7 bases, with 12 bases left between them. Germline-derived CDR1 and CDR2 are SGHTA and FQGNSA. The CDR3 sequence: CASSFLRGGEKLFF. The DNA of the CDR3 is TGTGCCAGCAGCTTTCTCAGGGGCGGTGAAAAACTGTTTTTT.

The genes are TRBV10-2 and TRBJ2-7, with 7 bases identical to TRBD2. V gave up 0 bases and J gave up 3 bases; unmatched junction bases: 8. This CDR3 spans 16 amino acids. CDR1 and CDR2 (germline): WSHSY, SAAADI. This chain's CDR3 is CASSESRSGILYEQYF. The CDR3 coding sequence is TGCGCCAGCAGTGAGTCTCGCAGCGGGATCCTCTACGAGCAGTACTTC.

The rearrangement uses TRBV7-9 and TRBJ2-3; tentatively, D is TRBD1 (6 bases). V dropped 3 bases and J dropped 0 bases, with 19 bases sitting between them. This CDR3 has 18 residues. Germline lookup yields CDR1 SEHNR and CDR2 FQNEAQ (reference sequence). The CDR3 sequence: CASSFRPGAPNSTDTQYF. DNA for the CDR3: TGTGCCAGCAGCTTTAGGCCAGGGGCTCCTAATAGCACAGATACGCAGTATTTT.

The chain carries TRBV9 and TRBJ2-6, with D perhaps given as TRBD1 or TRBD2 (5 bases each). CDR1 and CDR2 from the germline V gene are SGDLS and YYNGEE. Trimming left V 0 bases short and J 2 bases short, with 9 bases between. The CDR3 loop spans 16 amino acids. CDR3 nucleotide sequence: TGTGCCAGCAGCGTAGTTGGGGGAACTGGGGCCAACGTCCTGACTTTC. Residues: CASSVVGGTGANVLTF.

The chain recombines TRBV6-4 with TRBJ2-3, with TRBD1 matching over 7 bases. V shed 3 bases and J 4 bases; nucleotides not matched to a gene: 4. This CDR3 spans 14 amino acids. Germline loops: CDR1 MRHNA, CDR2 SNTAGT. Written as DNA, the CDR3 is TGTGCCAGCAGTGATAGTCAGGGGGCAGATACGCAGTATTTT. This translates into CASSDSQGADTQYF.

The chain couples TRBV5-1 to TRBJ1-4; 9 nucleotides line up with TRBD1. Germline-derived CDR1 and CDR2 are SGHRS and YFSETQ. This CDR3 spans 15 amino acids. The V and J ends lost 0 bases and 7 bases, in that order; junction bases with no gene match: 4. The CDR3, as DNA: TGCGCCAGCAGCTTGGGGGGACAGGGTGGTGAAAAACTGTTTTTT. As protein: CASSLGGQGGEKLFF.

The V and J genes are TRBV11-2 and TRBJ2-1, with unresolved D. Germline V CDR1 and CDR2: SGHAT, FQNNGV. This CDR3 contains 16 residues. With 5 bases removed from V and 0 bases from J, the gap between germline ends came to 14 bases. This CDR3 reads CASSPTTGFSYNEQFF. Here the CDR3 DNA reads TGTGCCAGCAGCCCAACGACGGGTTTCTCCTACAATGAGCAGTTCTTC.

The V gene is TRBV30, the J gene TRBJ2-4; D may correspond to TRBD1 or TRBD2 (6 bases each). The V gene lost 1 base and the J gene lost 0 bases, with 10 bases spanning the gap. CDR1 and CDR2 from the germline V gene are GTSNPN and SVGIG (reference sequence). CDR3 length equals 15 residues. CDR3: CAWSGRGQAKNIQYF. The CDR3 DNA sequence: TGTGCCTGGAGTGGCCGGGGGCAAGCCAAAAACATTCAGTACTTC.